Listed below are T cell receptor beta chains from one sample, sequenced in a study of OX40 agonist ivuxolimab in advanced cancers. Sequenced by immunoSEQ multiplex PCR; TCRdb stores in-frame clones only, minus some. The sample lists about 64,000 clones, roughly 80% occurring once. The source was CD4+ or CD8+ T cells sorted from blood, collected in a trial of the OX40 agonist ivuxolimab. These receptors originate from an adult with an advanced solid tumor such as melanoma, head and neck, liver or kidney cancer. Each CDR3 is given with its conserved first and last residue.

length	V	J	CDR3
15	TRBV2	TRBJ1-6	CASRLQGLGDSPLHF
13	TRBV6-5	TRBJ1-1	CASSRGVNTEAFF
16	TRBV9	TRBJ2-7	CASSVAQAGGPYEQYF
16	TRBV9	TRBJ2-2	CASSVEGGQTTGELFF
13	TRBV18	TRBJ2-7	CASSMRDADEQYF
13	TRBV16	TRBJ2-5	CASSLRGSQTQYF
16	TRBV7-3	TRBJ2-2	CASSPGSLAGVGELFF
13	TRBV5-4	TRBJ1-2	CASSLGGNYGYTF
14	TRBV7-8	TRBJ1-1	CASSLQTGNNEAFF
14	TRBV28	TRBJ1-2	CASSSTGQDYGYTF
13	TRBV10-3	TRBJ1-1	CAISETGTGEAFF
16	TRBV18	TRBJ2-7	CASSPTGVGQEYEQYF
14	TRBV11-2	TRBJ2-5	CASSSHQYQETQYF
16	TRBV30	TRBJ1-1	CAWSVIKNRGNTEAFF
14	TRBV7-3	TRBJ1-6	CASSPQGGPSPLHF
16	TRBV9	TRBJ1-3	CASSVVGGSSGNTIYF
14	TRBV11-2	TRBJ2-1	CASSLERLAGEQFF
14	TRBV6-6	TRBJ1-2	CASSRGRSTYGYTF
14	TRBV30	TRBJ2-2	CAWSVSGWTGELFF
14	TRBV28	TRBJ2-3	CASREAGNQDTQYF
15	TRBV6-6	TRBJ2-1	CASSLSGSSYNEQFF
16	TRBV9	TRBJ2-3	CASSVLAGVPTDTQYF
14	TRBV2	TRBJ2-7	CASSEGRGPYEQYF
19	TRBV4-1	TRBJ2-5	CASSQALARGGLSQETQYF
15	TRBV5-1	TRBJ2-2	CASSHGQGVGGELFF
13	TRBV10-3	TRBJ2-3	CAISGGTGDTQYF
15	TRBV18	TRBJ2-7	CASSPGLAGTYEQYF
14	TRBV28	TRBJ1-2	CASKGRAAFYGYTF
14	TRBV18	TRBJ2-5	CASSPGLAEETQYF
15	TRBV7-9	TRBJ2-7	CASTFMGQGKSEQYF
12	TRBV2	TRBJ2-1	CASSLSTVEQFF
14	TRBV5-5	TRBJ2-7	CASSGGLAGREQYF
15	TRBV7-3	TRBJ1-3	CASSLWGTTGNTIYF
12	TRBV15	TRBJ2-3	CATSRTTDTQYF
12	TRBV10-3	TRBJ2-7	CAISESFGRDTF
13	TRBV19	TRBJ2-4	CASSAEGRGFQYF
13	TRBV7-8	TRBJ1-1	CASSLILNTEAFF
15	TRBV9	TRBJ2-7	CASSVGATGTYEQYF
15	TRBV9	TRBJ1-2	CASSVDIQGNYGYTF
15	TRBV7-9	TRBJ1-1	CASSLVTGGHTEAFF
14	TRBV5-6	TRBJ2-4	CASSFVLAKNIQYF
15	TRBV27	TRBJ2-2	CASSFWPLNTGELFF
14	TRBV2	TRBJ2-3	CASRESTSGSTQYF
15	TRBV6-1	TRBJ2-1	CASYTGVQWYNEQFF
14	TRBV5-1	TRBJ2-5	CASSLYAGEETQYF
17	TRBV5-4	TRBJ1-5	CASSSGTGRNSNQPQHF
13	TRBV30	TRBJ2-5	CAWRLDPWGTQYF